This TCR beta chain was captured in a study of T cells in Graves' hyperthyroidism and ophthalmopathy. Study-wide results and caveats: Model output signaled ophthalmopathy a median around 6.9 months ahead of onset. Most expanded thyroid clonotypes above 0.001 also appeared in blood.

The V gene's germline CDR1 is SGHTA and CDR2 FQGNSA. This CDR3 comprises 14 residues. V was shortened by 1 base and J by 2 bases, with 8 bases between the two germline ends. RNA transcripts served as the template for amplifying TCR beta CDR3 regions. A set of HTBI primers served as the primers for a first-round RT-PCR of the TCR CDR3. TCRdb processed the multiplex PCR reads anew with MiXCR; each CDR3 protein has one entry. The data show 340,000 or so distinct CDR3 sequences, with 15% to 20% seen just once and about 49% held by the top ten. This clonotype was observed many times. Antigen specificity is unknown. Patients showing uncontrolled infection, other autoimmune disease, pregnancy or lactation were ineligible. Diagnostic decisions used clinical symptoms, serum thyroxine and TRAb, thyroid ultrasound and orbital computed tomography.

The chain carries TRBV7-2 and TRBJ1-1; no reliable D call. This receptor was taken from a woman in her forties or fifties with Graves' hyperthyroidism. The sequenced sample was blood. CDR3 residues: CASSLGPSNTEAFF. The DNA of the CDR3 is TGTGCCAGCAGCTTAGGCCCCAGCAACACTGAAGCTTTCTTT.